Listed here is a single T cell receptor beta chain. No antigen is known for it. The data were taken from a study of T cell responses to AZD1222 COVID-19 vaccine. Overall study findings and caveats: Unmutated variant regions are reportedly targeted by nearly half of spike-specific TCRs.

This CDR3 has 17 amino acids. J was trimmed by 6 bases and V by 0 bases; bases with no gene match: 8. Looked up from germline, CDR1 is MNHEY and CDR2 is SMNVEV (reference sequence). TCRdb keeps only in-frame clones here, not all; method: immunoSEQ multiplex PCR. The repertoire holds approximately 90,000 clones, with 80% to 90% as singletons. This TCR was sampled from an adult in good health. The rearrangement links TRBV27 to TRBJ1-2, with 12 nucleotides matching TRBD1. Material: peripheral blood, obtained on day 0 of AZD1222 vaccination. The DNA for the CDR3 is TGTGCCAGCAGTTTATCCTCCGGGACAGGGGGCCGGAATGGCTACACCTTC. This codes for CASSLSSGTGGRNGYTF.